These T cell receptor beta chains were read from a single sample in a study of cytomegalovirus exposure and HLA in healthy donors. Repertoires were generated with immunoSEQ multiplex PCR, while TCRdb's copy carries only in-frame clones and drops some. The sample shows 250,000 to 300,000 clones, just over 85% of them seen only once. Sequencing used PBMCs. These receptors came from a woman younger than 30 in good health and CMV-seronegative. CDR3s include the opening cysteine and the closing phenylalanine or tryptophan. D genes are given only for firm matches. Rows may omit the clone size; those that give it use once, few, many or a size class.

d_gene | j_gene | abundance | v_gene | CDR3aa | CDR3nt
NA | TRBJ1-2 | NA | TRBV5-8 | CASSLVRSGYTF | TGTGCCAGCAGCTTGGTTCGGAGCGGCTACACCTTC
TRBD1 | TRBJ1-3 | once | TRBV30 | CAWSVHRGSGNTIYF | TGTGCCTGGAGTGTACACAGGGGGTCTGGAAACACCATATATTTT
TRBD2 | TRBJ2-1 | once | TRBV7-8 | CASSLFGLAGEVKYNEQFF | TGTGCCAGCAGCTTATTTGGACTAGCGGGAGAAGTCAAATACAATGAGCAGTTCTTC
TRBD2 | TRBJ2-7 | NA | TRBV30 | CAWSIGLADYEQYF | TGTGCCTGGAGTATCGGACTAGCGGATTACGAGCAGTACTTC
TRBD2 | TRBJ2-4 | NA | TRBV6-1 | CASRPGTSGQNIQYF | TGTGCCAGCAGACCCGGGACTAGCGGACAAAACATTCAGTACTTC
TRBD2 | TRBJ2-1 | NA | TRBV11-3 | CASSPRTSGNNEQFF | TGTGCCAGCAGCCCCCGGACTAGCGGGAACAATGAGCAGTTCTTC
NA | TRBJ1-1 | NA | TRBV5-1 | CASSLLLRTENTEAFF | TGCGCCAGCAGCTTGCTATTGAGGACAGAGAACACTGAAGCTTTCTTT
NA | TRBJ2-1 | NA | TRBV7-9 | CASSATVLDPYNEQFF | TGTGCCAGCAGCGCGACAGTGCTTGATCCCTACAATGAGCAGTTCTTC
NA | TRBJ2-2 | NA | TRBV5-1 | CASSLGQLGTGELFF | TGCGCCAGCAGCTTAGGACAGTTGGGTACCGGGGAGCTGTTTTTT
NA | TRBJ1-2 | few | TRBV28 | CASTRGTNYGYTF | TGTGCCAGCACCCGGGGGACGAACTATGGCTACACCTTC
TRBD2 | TRBJ2-7 | once | TRBV6-5 | CASSRPGLAGYEQYF | TGTGCCAGCAGCCGTCCGGGACTAGCCGGCTACGAGCAGTACTTC
NA | TRBJ2-7 | NA | TRBV4-2 | CASSQVGSDLNFEQYF | TGTGCCAGCAGCCAAGTAGGGAGCGACCTTAACTTCGAGCAGTACTTC
TRBD1 | TRBJ2-7 | NA | TRBV6-5 | CASSYSIGQAAYEQYF | TGTGCCAGCAGTTACTCGATTGGACAGGCGGCCTACGAGCAGTACTTC
NA | TRBJ2-5 | NA | TRBV7-2 | CASSLAGGRETQYF | TGTGCCAGCAGCTTAGCGGGGGGAAGAGAGACCCAGTACTTC
TRBD1 | TRBJ1-2 | NA | TRBV7-6 | CASSPGTAGVYGYTF | TGTGCCAGCAGCCCCGGGACAGCCGGAGTTTATGGCTACACCTTC
TRBD1 | TRBJ2-7 | NA | TRBV6-5 | CASSQDRGNEQYF | TGTGCCAGCAGTCAGGACAGGGGAAACGAGCAGTACTTC
NA | TRBJ1-2 | NA | TRBV4-1 | CASSQEQGNYGYTF | TGCGCCAGCAGCCAAGAACAGGGTAACTATGGCTACACCTTC
TRBD1 | TRBJ2-7 | once | TRBV4-1 | CASSYKDGQGARYEQYF | TGCGCCAGCAGCTACAAAGACGGACAGGGGGCGCGTTACGAGCAGTACTTC
TRBD2 | TRBJ2-3 | NA | TRBV30 | CAWKAGGGTDTQYF | TGTGCCTGGAAAGCGGGGGGGGGCACAGATACGCAGTATTTT